The clone carrying this TCR beta chain was detected a few times. Its antigen is not identified. Germline-derived CDR1 and CDR2 are MNHEY and SVGEGT. This CDR3 has 13 amino acids. Trimming took off 5 bases at V and 1 base at J, with 8 bases between the two ends. The memory fraction was CD4+CD45RO+CD25- cells. Study conclusions and caveats: Tumor-infiltrating Treg TCR alpha and beta sequences overlapped most with tumor naive CD4+ T cells, then blood naive. The TCR gene usage of tumor memory CD4+ T cells clustered together with blood and lymph node memory CD4+ cells and with lymph node naive CD4+ cells.

Full-length variable regions came from constant-region reverse primers plus semi-nested Nested Universal Primer A PCR. TCRdb analysed the 5' RACE reads with MiXCR anew, one entry per CDR3 protein. This sample yields 45,000 to 70,000 distinct CDR3 sequences, of which 25% to 30% are seen a single time; approximately 3% belongs to the top ten. This chain joins TRBV6-2 or TRBV6-3 and TRBJ1-1; D gene uncertain. Material: tumor-infiltrating memory CD4+ T cells sorted from the breast tumor. Subset specified: memory CD4+ T cells, CD4+CD45RO+CD25-. The TCR originated in a female donor with breast cancer. In nucleotides, the CDR3 is TGTGCCAGCAGTCCACTCAAGAACACTGAAGCTTTCTTT. Its translation is CASSPLKNTEAFF.